The 10 T cell receptor beta chains below were found in one sample sequenced in a study of T cells in Graves' hyperthyroidism and ophthalmopathy. What was amplified from RNA transcripts were TCR beta CDR3 regions. HTBI primers drove first-round RT-PCR of the TCR CDR3. MiXCR, run by TCRdb on the multiplex PCR reads, gives a single entry per CDR3 protein. The repertoire includes about 340,000 distinct CDR3 sequences, 21% of them detected once, and around 50% sits in the top ten. Source material: blood. The receptor set was obtained from a woman in her forties or fifties with Graves' hyperthyroidism.

This clonotype occurred many times. The rearrangement links TRBV12-3 or TRBV12-4 to TRBJ1-1; perhaps TRBD1 as D (5 bases). V was shortened by 6 bases and J by 0 bases, with 14 bases between the two germline ends. CDR3 size: 15 residues. The chain's CDR3 is CASSPQARLNTEAFF. CDR3 in DNA: TGTGCCAGCAGCCCACAGGCACGCCTGAACACTGAAGCTTTCTTT.

Remarks on this clonotype: It is likely a read error, because the conserved phenylalanine at the end of the CDR3 is missing. The limits of the CDR3 on the DNA are not certain, so only TCRdb's listed CDR3 is given. The chain couples TRBV6-2 or TRBV6-3 to TRBJ1-1. CDR1 MNHEY and CDR2 SVGEGT come from the germline V gene. The CDR3 is made up of 12 amino acids, end residues included. CDR3 in amino acids: CASSHQNTEALL.

V usage is TRBV4-1 and J usage is TRBJ2-7; 14 nucleotides match TRBD2. Germline V gene sequence: CDR1 MGHRA, CDR2 YSYEKL. The CDR3 is 17 amino acids. The J segment lost 0 bases and the V segment lost 5 bases, leaving 6 bases of the junction unmatched. DNA of the CDR3: TGCGCCAGCAGCTCCCGAGGGACTAGCGGGAGCTCCTACGAGCAGTACTTC. This encodes CASSSRGTSGSSYEQYF.

The chain recombines TRBV20-1 with TRBJ1-5; 10 nucleotides align to TRBD1. Germline V gene sequence: CDR1 DFQATT, CDR2 SNEGSKA (reference sequence). CDR3 size: 13 residues. V lost 6 bases, J lost 7 bases, and 6 bases stayed unmatched. CDR3 loop: CSARDRGFQPQHF. The DNA of the CDR3 is TGCAGTGCCCGGGACAGGGGATTCCAGCCCCAGCATTTT.

Details on this clonotype: At one boundary the junction diverges from the germline segment, which might be a read error. J is TRBJ2-7 and V is TRBV5-1; 12 bases are a match to TRBD1. The CDR3 runs 16 residues. CDR1 and CDR2 (germline): SGHRS, YFSETQ. This chain's CDR3 is CASRLTGTGGSYGQYF. CDR3 nucleotide sequence: TGCGCCAGCAGGCTGACCGGGACAGGGGGCAGCTACGGGCAGTACTTC.

This chain links TRBV10-3 with TRBJ2-3, with D perhaps matching TRBD1 (5 bases). The CDR3 contains 15 residues. The ends were cut back, 7 bases at V and 0 bases at J, with 14 bases in the middle. Germline V gene sequence: CDR1 ENHRY, CDR2 SYGVKD. This CDR3 reads CAITETALSTDTQYF. DNA of the CDR3: TGTGCCATCACCGAGACAGCCCTTAGCACAGATACGCAGTATTTT.

This clonotype was counted only a few times. The genes are TRBV7-9 and TRBJ2-5, with TRBD2 matching 13 bases. CDR1 and CDR2 (germline): SEHNR, FQNEAQ (reference sequence). The CDR3 consists of 15 residues. V shed 5 bases, J shed 6 bases, and the junction held 6 bases outside the gene matches. The chain's CDR3 is CASSQLAGGRQTQYF. The DNA of the CDR3 is TGTGCCAGCAGCCAACTAGCGGGGGGGCGTCAGACCCAGTACTTC.

This clonotype turned up a few times. This chain joins TRBV6-1 and TRBJ1-5; 7 nucleotides line up with TRBD1. CDR3 size: 13 residues. Germline loops: CDR1 MNHNS, CDR2 SASEGT. Unmatched junction bases numbered 4, after V lost 6 bases and J lost 5 bases. CDR3 sequence reads: CASRNDRDQPQHF. CDR3 DNA sequence: TGTGCCAGCAGAAACGACAGGGATCAGCCCCAGCATTTT.

This clonotype has at least ten counts. The chain employs TRBV3-1 and TRBJ1-2; no clear D gene. The V end lost 2 bases, the J end lost 8 bases, and 12 bases lay between the germline ends. Per germline, CDR1 LGHDT and CDR2 YNNKEL (reference sequence). The CDR3 has 13 amino acids. The CDR3: CASSQPPTRGYTF. CDR3 sequence (DNA): TGTGCCAGCAGCCAACCCCCGACGCGAGGCTACACCTTC.

This clonotype was detected only once. This chain links TRBV20-1 with TRBJ2-7; 9 bases are a match to TRBD2. Looked up from germline, CDR1 is DFQATT and CDR2 is SNEGSKA (reference sequence). The trim removed 6 bases at V and 2 bases at J, leaving 8 bases unmatched. The CDR3 length is 14 residues. The CDR3 reads CSATFSGGPYEQYF. In DNA, the CDR3 is TGCAGTGCGACCTTTAGCGGGGGCCCCTACGAGCAGTACTTC.